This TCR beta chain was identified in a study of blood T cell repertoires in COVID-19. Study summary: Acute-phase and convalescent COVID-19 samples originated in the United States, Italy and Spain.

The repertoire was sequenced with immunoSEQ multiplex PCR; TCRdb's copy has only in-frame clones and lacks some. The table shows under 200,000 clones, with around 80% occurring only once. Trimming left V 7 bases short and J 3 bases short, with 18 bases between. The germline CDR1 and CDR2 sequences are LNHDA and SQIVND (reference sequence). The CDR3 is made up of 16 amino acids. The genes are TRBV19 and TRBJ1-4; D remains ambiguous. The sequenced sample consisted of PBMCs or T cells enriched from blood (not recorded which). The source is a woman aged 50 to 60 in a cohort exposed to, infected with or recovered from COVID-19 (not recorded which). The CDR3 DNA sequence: TGTGCCAGTAAACAGCGGATGGGTGGGGCTAATGAAAAACTGTTTTTT. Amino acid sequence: CASKQRMGGANEKLFF.